What follows describes a single TCR beta chain. Its specificity is unknown. V was pared by 4 bases and J by 2 bases, with 16 bases between. The CDR3 loop spans 15 amino acids. Germline CDR1 SGHRS, CDR2 YFSETQ. The data were taken from a study of cytomegalovirus exposure and HLA in healthy donors. General observations from the study: Cytomegalovirus association was assigned to around 150 TCR beta chains. Across donors, most TCRs were seen rarely, yet some public ones were widespread.

Donors were drawn from the approximately 110-subject validation cohort, separate from the roughly 610-subject first cohort. Assay: immunoSEQ multiplex PCR; the TCRdb copy retains only in-frame clones and omits some. The sample carries approximately 82,000 clones, 85% to 95% recorded once. The origin of this receptor is a woman aged 18-29 years in good health and CMV-seronegative. The chain carries TRBV5-1 and TRBJ2-7; possible D gene TRBD1, 6 bases. The sequencing sample was made of PBMCs. The CDR3 bases are TGCGCCAGCAGCGCGGACAGTCTGGGGGCCTACGAGCAGTACTTC. Its protein product is CASSADSLGAYEQYF.